The 24 T cell receptor beta chains presented below share a single source sample, sequenced in a study of a mutant IDH1 vaccine in newly diagnosed glioma. Sequencing used immunoSEQ multiplex PCR; TCRdb keeps in-frame clones, though not all of them. The table lists about 36,000 clones, about 80% of them singletons. As to time point: week 11, during vaccination. Vaccine doses each comprised 300 ug of mutant IDH1 20-mer peptide, with topical imiquimod. These receptors' antigens are unknown. The source material was peripheral blood mononuclear cells (PBMCs), sampled from a glioma patient whose treatment included an IDH1 peptide vaccine. The receptors were sampled from a woman in her twenties or thirties with glioma. Some clones in this sample may be carry-over from other donors' samples.

CDR3: CAWRAPKGKSTEAFF. Written as DNA, the CDR3 is TGTGCCTGGAGGGCCCCAAAAGGGAAAAGCACTGAAGCTTTCTTT. The rearrangement joins TRBV30 to TRBJ1-1; no clear D. This CDR3 has 15 amino acids. CDR1 is GTSNPN and CDR2 is SVGIG in the germline V gene (reference sequence). Trimming left V 3 bases short and J 4 bases short, with 18 bases between.

The rearrangement joins TRBV5-6 to TRBJ2-5; the match to TRBD2 covers 7 bases. Germline V gene sequence: CDR1 SGHDT, CDR2 YYEEEE. The V gene end was trimmed by 4 bases and the J gene end by 5 bases; junction bases not matched to a gene: 5. CDR3 length equals 13 residues. The CDR3 sequence is CASSIGLVETQYF. The CDR3 DNA reads as TGTGCCAGCAGCATAGGACTAGTGGAGACCCAGTACTTC.

V usage is TRBV9 and J usage is TRBJ1-2, with 8 bases aligning to TRBD1. Germline lookup yields CDR1 SGDLS and CDR2 YYNGEE. The ends lost 3 bases at V and 6 bases at J; junction bases unmatched: 10. The CDR3 has 15 amino acids. For the CDR3, the DNA is TGTGCCAGCAGCGGACGTCGACAGGGGTACGATGGCTACACCTTC. Translation: CASSGRRQGYDGYTF.

The V gene is TRBV2, the J gene TRBJ1-5, with TRBD1 identical over 11 bases. From germline, CDR1 is SNHLY and CDR2 FYNNEI. The CDR3 contains 15 residues. Trimming removed 6 bases from V and 5 bases from J; junction bases left unmatched: 6. CDR3 sequence (DNA): TGTGCCAGCAGCCGAGGACAGGGGGCTTATCAGCCCCAGCATTTT. Translation: CASSRGQGAYQPQHF. Together with reference TRBV2 and TRBJ1-5, the CDR3 gives the full variable domain: EPEVTQTPSHQVTQMGQEVILRCVPISNHLYFYWYRQILGQKVEFLVSFYNNEISEKSEIFDDQFSVERPDGSNFTLKIRSTKLEDSAMYFCASSRGQGAYQPQHFGDGTRLSIL.

The chain is built from TRBV19 and TRBJ1-1; 9 positions agree with TRBD1. In germline, CDR1 is LNHDA, CDR2 SQIVND (reference sequence). The V segment lost 5 bases and the J segment 5 bases; nucleotides outside the gene matches: 6. The CDR3 consists of 14 residues. The CDR3 sequence: CASSAQQGATEAFF. As DNA, the CDR3 is TGTGCCAGTAGTGCCCAACAGGGGGCGACTGAAGCTTTCTTT.

The gene calls are TRBV18 and TRBJ2-2; 8 nucleotides line up with TRBD2. Germline trimming cut 0 bases from V and 4 bases from J; bases unmatched to any gene: 4. Germline V gene lookup returns CDR1 KGHSH and CDR2 LQKENI. The CDR3 has 16 residues. CDR3 sequence (DNA): TGTGCCAGCTCACCACCCTTTAGCGGGGTCACCGGGGAGCTGTTTTTT. Translating gives CASSPPFSGVTGELFF.

As regards this clone: Within the sample, other DNA sequences also encode this same CDR3. The genes are TRBV25-1 and TRBJ1-1, with TRBD1 as a possible D gene (6 bases). V lost 3 bases to trimming and J lost 1 base, with 9 bases between them. CDR3 size: 14 residues. Germline loops: CDR1 MGHDK, CDR2 SYGVNS. This chain's CDR3 is CASSDPRGNTEAFF. CDR3 DNA sequence: TGTGCCAGCAGTGACCCCAGGGGGAACACTGAAGCTTTCTTT.

The V gene is TRBV9, the J gene TRBJ2-7; no clear D gene. This CDR3 comprises 13 residues. Germline V gene lookup returns CDR1 SGDLS and CDR2 YYNGEE. V was trimmed by 0 bases and J by 5 bases, leaving 9 bases between them. Here the CDR3 DNA reads TGTGCCAGCAGCGTAGAGATAACTGACGAGCAGTACTTC. Translation: CASSVEITDEQYF.

For this clone: The germline gene is not matched at one end of the junction; a read error may be the cause. The chain combines TRBV11-2 with TRBJ1-1; D gene unclear. The CDR3 is 13 amino acids. CDR1 is SGHAT and CDR2 is FQNNGV in the germline V gene. CDR3: CASSRVVNSEAFF. CDR3 bases: TGTGCCAGCAGCAGAGTGGTGAACTCTGAAGCTTTCTTT.

This clone was seen only once. The CDR3, as DNA: TGTGCCTGGAATAAAGCCTTTAGCACAGATACGCAGTATTTT. It is translated as CAWNKAFSTDTQYF. The V gene is TRBV30, the J gene TRBJ2-3; D is unresolved. The CDR3 sequence is 14 residues long. Germline values: CDR1 GTSNPN, CDR2 SVGIG (reference sequence). Trimming shortened V by 4 bases and J by 0 bases, and 11 bases separated the two germline ends.

The chain links TRBV6-6 to TRBJ2-2; no firm D call. V lost 4 bases, J lost 2 bases, and 5 bases lay in between. The length of the CDR3 is 13 residues. CDR1 is MNHNY, CDR2 SVGAGI, per germline (reference sequence). This CDR3 reads CASSSPNTGELFF. The CDR3 coding sequence is TGTGCCAGCAGTTCCCCAAACACCGGGGAGCTGTTTTTT.

This clone was observed a single time. The rearrangement joins TRBV10-3 to TRBJ2-2, with D uncertain. The CDR3 runs to 12 residues. Trimming pared 10 bases from V and 2 bases from J, leaving 8 bases between. Per the germline V gene, CDR1 is ENHRY and CDR2 is SYGVKD. The CDR3 loop is CASGPNTGELFF. Here the CDR3 DNA reads TGTGCCAGCGGACCCAACACCGGGGAGCTGTTTTTT.

The V and J genes are TRBV19 and TRBJ1-5; tentative D call: TRBD1 (6 bases). Trimming removed 6 bases from V and 8 bases from J, with 23 bases in between. Looked up from germline, CDR1 is LNHDA and CDR2 is SQIVND (reference sequence). The CDR3 has 16 residues. The DNA of the CDR3 is TGTGCCAGTAGCCCCAAGCGACGGGGGCGCGTGAAGCCCCAGCATTTT. This codes for CASSPKRRGRVKPQHF. Looking up the rest from reference TRBV19 and TRBJ1-5 gives the full variable domain: DGGITQSPKYLFRKEGQNVTLSCEQNLNHDAMYWYRQDPGQGLRLIYYSQIVNDFQKGDIAEGYSVSREKKESFPLTVTSAQKNPTAFYLCASSPKRRGRVKPQHFGDGTRLSIL.

This clone was detected only a few times. The rearrangement joins TRBV5-6 to TRBJ2-7, with D perhaps matching TRBD1 (5 bases). Germline V CDR1 and CDR2: SGHDT, YYEEEE. V lost 3 bases, J lost 4 bases, and 17 bases lay in between. CDR3 size: 15 residues. DNA of the CDR3: TGTGCCAGCAGCTCATGGACCGGGTCAGGGTACGAGCAGTACTTC. Its protein is CASSSWTGSGYEQYF. The full variable domain, completed using reference TRBV5-6 and TRBJ2-7, is DAGVTQSPTHLIKTRGQQVTLRCSPKSGHDTVSWYQQALGQGPQFIFQYYEEEERQRGNFPDRFSGHQFPNYSSELNVNALLLGDSALYLCASSSWTGSGYEQYFGPGTRLTVT.

This clone showed up just a few times. CDR3: CASSDRGDQPQHF. As DNA, the CDR3 is TGTGCCAGCAGTGACAGGGGTGACCAGCCCCAGCATTTT. V and J are TRBV2 and TRBJ1-5, with TRBD1 as a possible D gene (6 bases). CDR1 and CDR2 (germline): SNHLY, FYNNEI. The V end lost 3 bases, the J end lost 7 bases, and 10 bases lay between the germline ends. This CDR3 region has 13 residues.

This sequence joins TRBV29-1 and TRBJ1-2; 8 bases fit TRBD1. The CDR3 spans 14 residues. From germline, CDR1 is SQVTM and CDR2 ANQGSEA. V shed 1 base and J 6 bases; nucleotides not matched to a gene: 7. The CDR3 DNA sequence: TGCAGCGTTGAAGTCACAGGGGGTCACCATGGCTACACCTTC. This codes for CSVEVTGGHHGYTF.

This chain uses TRBV9 with TRBJ2-3; 8 nucleotides match TRBD2. The germline V gene encodes CDR1 SGDLS and CDR2 YYNGEE. Trimming at V came to 0 bases and at J to 2 bases, leaving 11 bases not matched to a gene. The CDR3 spans 18 residues. For the CDR3, the DNA is TGTGCCAGCAGCGTAGGTCTCTCCGGGACTAGTCCCACAGATACGCAGTATTTT. Its protein is CASSVGLSGTSPTDTQYF.

The V gene is TRBV7-9, the J gene TRBJ2-7; D unclear. Germline lookup yields CDR1 SEHNR and CDR2 FQNEAQ (reference sequence). The CDR3 is 14 amino acids. Trimming removed 5 bases at V and 5 bases at J, with 16 bases between. The CDR3 sequence is CASSQALGVDEQYF. In DNA, the CDR3 is TGTGCCAGCAGCCAAGCCCTGGGTGTAGACGAGCAGTACTTC.

In its sample, this clone was seen once. V is TRBV10-2 and J is TRBJ2-7, with 7 nucleotides matching TRBD1. The CDR3 consists of 13 residues. The J segment lost 6 bases and the V segment lost 6 bases, leaving 8 bases of the junction unmatched. CDR1 is WSHSY and CDR2 is SAAADI in the germline V gene. The CDR3 region is CASRDDRVSEQYF. CDR3 coding DNA: TGCGCCAGCAGAGACGACAGGGTGAGCGAGCAGTACTTC.

The CDR3 sequence: CASSLVSGGVQGYTF. For the CDR3, the DNA is TGTGCCAGCAGCTTAGTCTCCGGCGGGGTTCAGGGCTACACCTTC. This rearrangement joins TRBV13 to TRBJ1-2; D gene ambiguous. Germline V gives CDR1 PRHDT, CDR2 FYEKMQ (reference sequence). The CDR3 contains 15 residues. V shed 1 base and J shed 8 bases, with 17 bases lying between them.

The chain is built from TRBV7-9 and TRBJ1-4; D is ambiguous. V shed 1 base and J shed 7 bases, with 13 bases lying between them. Germline lookup yields CDR1 SEHNR and CDR2 FQNEAQ (reference sequence). The CDR3 length is 15 residues. Written as DNA, the CDR3 is TGTGCCAGCAGCTTAGGTCGGGGAGAGGGTGAAAAACTGTTTTTT. The encoded protein is CASSLGRGEGEKLFF.

This chain uses TRBV7-9 with TRBJ2-5; D is undetermined. This CDR3 comprises 11 residues. Trimming removed 11 bases from V and 5 bases from J, with 12 bases in between. Germline V gene lookup returns CDR1 SEHNR and CDR2 FQNEAQ (reference sequence). The CDR3 DNA reads as TGTGCCTCCCACAAAGTGGAGACCCAGTACTTC. Amino acid sequence: CASHKVETQYF. The whole variable domain, filled in from reference TRBV7-9 and TRBJ2-5, reads DTGVSQNPRHKITKRGQNVTFRCDPISEHNRLYWYRQTLGQGPEFLTYFQNEAQLEKSRLLSDRFSAERPKGSFSTLEIQRTEQGDSAMYLCASHKVETQYFGPGTRLLVL.

V usage is TRBV10-2 and J usage is TRBJ2-7, with D hard to call. Germline assignment: CDR1 WSHSY and CDR2 SAAADI. The germline V and J ends were trimmed by 6 bases and 3 bases, with 6 bases remaining between them. The CDR3 extends over 11 amino acids. The CDR3 DNA is TGCGCCAGCAGGACAAGCTACGAGCAGTACTTC. Translated: CASRTSYEQYF.

The chain links TRBV30 to TRBJ1-2, with no clear D. CDR3 length: 13 amino acids. Deletions cut 1 base from V and 6 bases from J, with 12 bases between. Germline V gene data show CDR1 as GTSNPN and CDR2 as SVGIG (reference sequence). CDR3 in amino acids: CAWSGVLGNGYTF. The DNA for the CDR3 is TGTGCCTGGAGTGGGGTTTTGGGGAATGGCTACACCTTC.